This T cell receptor beta chain was profiled in a study of beta chain features in type 1 diabetes. About the research overall: In all, approximately 110 million sorted cells from all samples were analyzed.

CDR1 is SGDLS and CDR2 is YYNGEE in the germline V gene. This CDR3 has 16 residues. V gave up 4 bases and J gave up 0 bases; unmatched junction bases: 6. Notes on the study in general: TCRB CDR3s from Type 1 diabetes patients were moderately but significantly shorter in all four CD4+ subsets. Sequencing from cDNA could over-represent high-TCR-expressing cells.

The whole isolated RNA underwent reverse transcription, so sequencing captured expressed TCRB transcripts. TCRdb keeps only in-frame clones here, not all; method: immunoSEQ multiplex PCR. Of fewer than 300,000 clones detected, approximately 10% appear once; the ten largest clones hold more than 0.015%. Comments on this clone: Its specificity is not known.

The receptor was isolated from a man aged 30-40 years with type 1 diabetes. This chain uses TRBV9 with TRBJ2-5; TRBD1 aligns across 10 bases. Sequenced sample: naive CD4+ T cells from blood. This CDR3 is CASSIGTGVHQETQYF. The CDR3 coding sequence is TGTGCCAGCAGCATCGGGACAGGGGTTCACCAAGAGACCCAGTACTTC.